Below are 16 T cell receptor beta chains sequenced from a single sample in a study of tumor-infiltrating lymphocytes in primary liver carcinoma. The tissue used was unsorted bulk material of about 19-31 mg. RNA and DNA were co-extracted from it with the AllPrep DNA/RNA mini kit. Using a constant-region primer together with ProtoScript II reverse transcriptase, TCR beta cDNA was made from about 490 ng of total RNA. Slightly modified ARM-PCR, run as three nested multiplex PCR rounds, produced the TCR beta libraries. Both of the initial two PCR rounds ran for approximately 10 cycles and employed TRBV1-TRBV30 forward primers alongside a C-beta reverse primer. TCRdb re-called the multiplex PCR reads with MiXCR, one entry per CDR3 protein. The repertoire has about 100,000 distinct CDR3 sequences, around two thirds of them found once; the top ten carry roughly 12%. Sequencing input: liver tumor tissue from sampling region 2. Subset of the sample: tumor region T2, inferior pole. Every receptor here comes from a woman aged 55-70 years with primary liver carcinoma and hepatitis B virus infection.

On this clonotype: One end of the junction is discordant with germline, which a read error may explain. The chain combines TRBV11-2 with TRBJ2-7, with D maybe TRBD1 (6 bases). CDR1 and CDR2 from the germline V gene are SGHAT and FQNNGV. This CDR3 has 14 amino acids. CDR3 DNA: TGTGCCAGCAACCCTCCTGGGGGCTCCTACGAACAGTACTTC. Protein product: CASNPPGGSYEQYF.

On this clonotype: A read error may be the cause here, since a much bigger clone is one base away. No conserved phenylalanine or tryptophan ends this CDR3, so it is likely a read error. The chain combines TRBV5-4 with TRBJ2-7, with a weak D call TRBD2 (6 bases). The CDR3 is 14 residues long. The germline V gene has CDR1 SGHNT and CDR2 YYREEE (reference sequence). The V end was cut by 3 bases, the J end by 3 bases, with 13 bases between. DNA of the CDR3: TGTGCCAGCAGCTCAGCTGGGGGGTACTACGAGCAGTACTCC. Translating it yields CASSSAGGYYEQYS.

Concerning this clonotype itself: As the CDR3 is not closed by the conserved phenylalanine or tryptophan, this likely results from a read error. J is TRBJ2-7 and V is TRBV10-2; 7 bases fit TRBD2. This CDR3 is built from 14 residues. V dropped 4 bases and J dropped 6; count of bases not matched to a gene: 9. Germline V lookup: CDR1 WSHSY, CDR2 SAAADI. CDR3 residues: CASSVKAGWFEQYL. DNA for the CDR3: TGCGCCAGCAGTGTGAAAGCGGGATGGTTCGAGCAGTACCTC.

This clonotype was found many times. The chain carries TRBV28 and TRBJ2-2; 9 bases are shared with TRBD1. Germline-derived CDR1 and CDR2 are MDHEN and SYDVKM. The CDR3 totals 16 residues. The J segment lost 5 bases and the V segment lost 8 bases, leaving 12 bases of the junction unmatched. CDR3 sequence reads: CASGGDRAGVTGELFF. The CDR3 DNA reads as TGTGCCAGCGGGGGGGACAGGGCTGGGGTGACCGGGGAGCTGTTTTTT.

Many counts were recorded for this clonotype. This chain connects TRBV12-3 or TRBV12-4 to TRBJ1-4; 10 nucleotides agree with TRBD1. The length of the CDR3 is 14 residues. V shed 6 bases and J 7 bases; nucleotides not matched to a gene: 5. For the CDR3, the DNA is TGTGCCAGCAGACCGACAGGGGGCCTTGAAAAACTGTTTTTT. It codes for CASRPTGGLEKLFF.

With regard to this clonotype: The conserved phenylalanine or tryptophan normally closing the CDR3 is absent here, so this likely arose from a read error. Because the CDR3's place on the DNA is in doubt, the DNA is left out and the CDR3 is given as listed by TCRdb. The chain couples TRBV10-2 to TRBJ2-4. CDR1 and CDR2 (germline): WSHSY, SAAADI. The CDR3 is 14 amino acids in total, end residues counted. This chain's CDR3 is CACKAELNKNIQYL.

About this clonotype: The junction shows a germline mismatch at one end, possibly a read error. The genes are TRBV29-1 and TRBJ2-7; TRBD1 matches 8 bases. The CDR3 sequence is 13 residues long. Germline CDR1 SQVTM, CDR2 ANQGSEA. The CDR3 region has the DNA TGTAACGTTGTCAAAGGACAGGGCTACGAGCAGTACTTC. It codes for CNVVKGQGYEQYF.

This clonotype has at least ten counts. DNA of the CDR3: TGTGCCAGCAGTTACTCACGACTAGCGGATACGCAGTATTTT. It is translated as CASSYSRLADTQYF. The V call is TRBV6-2 or TRBV6-3, the J call TRBJ2-3; 8 bases are shared with TRBD2. V gave up 0 bases and J gave up 6 bases; unmatched junction bases: 2. There are 14 residues in the CDR3. CDR1 is MNHEY, CDR2 SVGEGT, per germline.

This clonotype was counted a few times. The chain uses TRBV28 and TRBJ2-7; 11 bases are a match to TRBD1. Trimming cost V 6 bases and J 3 bases; bases outside gene matches: 1. Germline CDR1 and CDR2: MDHEN and SYDVKM. The CDR3 extends over 13 amino acids. CDR3 coding DNA: TGTGCCAGCAGGGGACAGGGGGACTACGAGCAGTACTTC. Translating gives CASRGQGDYEQYF.

As concerns this clonotype: A much larger clonotype is one base distant, so this may be a read error. This chain connects TRBV12-3 or TRBV12-4 to TRBJ2-1; D may be TRBD2 (5 bases). Trimming pared 6 bases from V and 9 bases from J, leaving 12 bases between. The CDR3 is made up of 12 amino acids. The CDR3 DNA is TGTGCCAGCAGACTTAGCGCCATTGAGCAGTTCTTC. Residues: CASRLSAIEQFF.

As concerns this clonotype: At one of its ends the junction is not consistent with the germline gene, which may arise from a read error. The chain links TRBV11-2 to TRBJ2-7, with 7 bases fitting TRBD2. The CDR3 covers 15 residues. Germline V CDR1 and CDR2: SGHAT, FQNNGV. The DNA for the CDR3 is TGTGCCAGCGGCTTAGGTGCGGGAGTTGGCTACGGGCAGTACTTT. Translating it yields CASGLGAGVGYGQYF.

Concerning this clonotype itself: At one boundary the junction diverges from the germline segment, which might be a read error. This chain joins TRBV6-5 and TRBJ1-5; no firm D call. The CDR3 has 14 residues. Germline loops: CDR1 MNHEY, CDR2 SVGAGI. The DNA for the CDR3 is TGTACCAGCAGCCGTTCAATTAGCGATCAGCCCCAGCATTTT. It specifies CTSSRSISDQPQHF.

This clonotype has a count of ten or more. This chain joins TRBV6-2 or TRBV6-3 and TRBJ2-3; 14 bases agree with TRBD2. This CDR3 is built from 17 residues. The V and J ends lost 4 bases and 4 bases, in that order; junction bases with no gene match: 7. Germline lookup yields CDR1 MNHEY and CDR2 SVGEGT. The CDR3 loop reads CASSFPGLAGVPDTQYF. The CDR3 DNA follows: TGTGCCAGCAGTTTTCCGGGACTAGCGGGAGTCCCAGATACGCAGTATTTT.

With regard to this clonotype: An end of the junction differs from the germline gene, which may be a read error. The gene calls are TRBV6-1 and TRBJ2-1, with a possible D match to TRBD2 (6 bases). The CDR3 runs to 14 residues. From germline, CDR1 is MNHNS and CDR2 SASEGT. The DNA for the CDR3 is TGTGCCAACAGTCGGGAGACTAGGGTAGACGAGCAGTTCTTC. Protein product: CANSRETRVDEQFF.

As to this clonotype: A much larger clonotype is one base distant, so this may be a read error. The chain combines TRBV28 with TRBJ1-6; D uncertain. V was trimmed by 6 bases and J by 10 bases, leaving 19 bases between them. This CDR3 contains 15 residues. CDR1 is MDHEN and CDR2 is SYDVKM in the germline V gene. DNA of the CDR3: TGTGCCAGCAGACCCCCTCGGTTCACGGGCTCACCCCTCCACTTT. Its translation is CASRPPRFTGSPLHF.

Remarks on this clonotype: A read error may be the cause here, since a much bigger clone is one base away. This chain joins TRBV30 and TRBJ1-5; TRBD1 might be the D (5 bases). Germline V gene data show CDR1 as GTSNPN and CDR2 as SVGIG (reference sequence). This CDR3 contains 12 residues. In DNA form, the CDR3 reads TGTGTCTGGAGCCAGGGCGGTCAGCCCCAGCATTTT. As protein: CVWSQGGQPQHF. The entire variable domain, with the rest obtained from reference TRBV30 and TRBJ1-5, is as follows: SQTIHQWPATLVQPVGSPLSLECTVEGTSNPNLYWYRQAAGRGLQLLFYSVGIGQISSEVPQNLSASRPQDRQFILSSKKLLLSDSGFYLCVWSQGGQPQHFGDGTRLSIL.